This T cell receptor beta chain was recorded in a study of cytomegalovirus exposure and HLA in healthy donors. Whole-study results and caveats: Rarity marked most TCR sequences, yet some public TCRs occurred in many donors.

The PCR made use of 60 Vbeta and 13 Jbeta primers. Measured with immunoSEQ multiplex PCR; TCRdb has only the in-frame clones, and not every one. This sample has about 200,000 clones; 70% to 80% occur once, and the top ten carry around 0.42%. As regards this clone: What it binds is not known.

This CDR3 spans 16 amino acids. Germline values: CDR1 GTSNPN, CDR2 SVGIG (reference sequence). V lost 3 bases to trimming and J lost 6 bases, with 21 bases between them. The sequence derives from a male donor in good health and CMV-seropositive. The genes are TRBV30 and TRBJ2-1; tentatively, D is TRBD2 (6 bases). Sequences were obtained from PBMCs. As DNA, the CDR3 is TGTGCCTGGAGCTTAACGCGGGGTCCAAAGGGCAATGAGCAGTTCTTC. It yields the protein CAWSLTRGPKGNEQFF.